These 11 T cell receptor beta chains were sequenced from one sample in a study of shared clonotypes between healthy human individuals. Clones were sequenced by immunoSEQ multiplex PCR, and TCRdb holds only the in-frame ones, with some missing. The repertoire holds about 530,000 clones, with about 96% as singletons. The source material was naive CD4+ T cells sorted from blood. Specified subset: CD45RA+ positively selected. The receptors derive from a young woman in good health.

The rearrangement links TRBV28 to TRBJ2-3; D may be TRBD2 (6 bases). Germline values: CDR1 MDHEN, CDR2 SYDVKM. This CDR3 is built from 16 residues. The ends were cut back, 0 bases at V and 0 bases at J, with 10 bases in the middle. The CDR3 sequence: CASSLWDGGSTDTQYF. CDR3 nucleotides: TGTGCCAGCAGTTTATGGGACGGGGGTAGCACAGATACGCAGTATTTT.

The chain uses TRBV28 and TRBJ2-7; 10 bases are shared with TRBD2. Per the germline V gene, CDR1 is MDHEN and CDR2 is SYDVKM. J gave up 4 bases and V 4 bases, and 13 bases lay outside the gene matches. This CDR3 has 17 residues. CDR3 bases: TGTGCCAGCAGTTCGGGACAGCTAGCGGGAGCGGGGTACGAGCAGTACTTC. Translating gives CASSSGQLAGAGYEQYF.

The V gene is TRBV10-1, the J gene TRBJ2-2; 10 nucleotides match TRBD2. The CDR3 runs 16 residues. The germline V gene has CDR1 WNHNN and CDR2 SYGVQD (reference sequence). Trimming took 5 bases from V and 5 from J; bases not matched to a gene: 8. Here the CDR3 DNA reads TGCGCCAGCAGTCCCGCCGGACTAGCGGCGACCGGGGAGCTGTTTTTT. This translates into CASSPAGLAATGELFF.

The rearrangement uses TRBV11-3 and TRBJ2-7, with D maybe TRBD1 (5 bases). V gave up 5 bases and J gave up 6 bases, with 11 bases separating them. CDR3 length: 12 amino acids. Germline V CDR1 and CDR2: SGHNT, YENEEA. For the CDR3, the DNA is TGTGCCAGCAGCCCCCACAGGCTCGAGCAGTACTTC. Protein product: CASSPHRLEQYF.

The CDR3: CASSTSYEQYF. The CDR3 DNA sequence: TGTGCCAGCAGCACCTCCTACGAGCAGTACTTC. The chain has TRBV7-8 and TRBJ2-7; no clear D gene. V lost 5 bases and J lost 0, with 2 bases in between. The V gene's germline CDR1 is SGHVS and CDR2 FQNEAQ. The CDR3 totals 11 residues.

This clone appeared a single time. The rearrangement links TRBV14 to TRBJ2-7; perhaps TRBD2 as D (5 bases). CDR1 and CDR2 (germline): SGHDN, FVKESK. The CDR3 has 13 residues. The germline V and J ends were trimmed by 1 base and 6 bases, with 10 bases remaining between them. Here the CDR3 reads CASSQGVRVEQYF. The CDR3 DNA follows: TGTGCCAGCAGCCAAGGGGTGAGGGTCGAGCAGTACTTC.

This sequence joins TRBV6-1 and TRBJ2-1; 9 positions agree with TRBD2. The length of the CDR3 is 15 residues. The J segment lost 1 base and the V segment lost 5 bases, leaving 3 bases of the junction unmatched. Per the germline V gene, CDR1 is MNHNS and CDR2 is SASEGT. CDR3 sequence: CASSPTSGSYNEQFF. Here the CDR3 DNA reads TGTGCCAGCAGTCCGACTAGCGGATCCTACAATGAGCAGTTCTTC.

The chain has TRBV11-2 and TRBJ1-4; D possibly corresponds to TRBD1 (6 bases). Germline V gene sequence: CDR1 SGHAT, CDR2 FQNNGV. Trimming took 3 bases from V and 7 from J, leaving 18 bases between them. The CDR3 runs 16 residues. The DNA for the CDR3 is TGTGCCAGCAGCTTGGGGTCGGGGGGCATATTTGAAAAACTGTTTTTT. As protein: CASSLGSGGIFEKLFF. The full variable domain, with the rest looked up from reference TRBV11-2 and TRBJ1-4, is EAGVAQSPRYKIIEKRQSVAFWCNPISGHATLYWYQQILGQGPKLLIQFQNNGVVDDSQLPKDRFSAERLKGVDSTLKIQPAKLEDSAVYLCASSLGSGGIFEKLFFGSGTQLSVL.

This clone is a singleton in its sample. The CDR3 reads CASSRAMGGPEYSNQPQHF. The CDR3 bases are TGTGCCAGCAGCCGAGCTATGGGAGGGCCGGAATATAGCAATCAGCCCCAGCATTTT. V gene TRBV4-2 combines with J gene TRBJ1-5, with D unresolved. Trimming stripped 4 bases from V and 0 bases from J, with 22 bases between. The CDR3 runs 19 residues. The germline V gene has CDR1 LGHNA and CDR2 YNFKEQ.

The chain recombines TRBV6-6 with TRBJ2-3, with a tentative D call TRBD2 (6 bases). The CDR3 totals 13 residues. The germline V gene encodes CDR1 MNHNY and CDR2 SVGAGI (reference sequence). V was pared by 8 bases and J by 3 bases, with 12 bases between. The CDR3 DNA reads TGTGCCAGCGGGAGGAGTGGAACAGATACGCAGTATTTT. Amino acids: CASGRSGTDTQYF.

This chain joins TRBV20-1 and TRBJ1-1; no definite D call. Germline loops: CDR1 DFQATT, CDR2 SNEGSKA (reference sequence). This CDR3 contains 11 residues. Trimming stripped 6 bases from V and 6 bases from J, with 11 bases between. The CDR3 protein is CSAGRNAEAFF. CDR3 in DNA: TGCAGTGCCGGGCGGAATGCTGAAGCTTTCTTT.